The 22 T cell receptor beta chains reported below all come from one sample, sequenced in a study of T cell repertoires in cytomegalovirus infection. From the reads, TCRdb called clonotypes with MiXCR, one entry per CDR3 protein. Among 150,000 to 160,000 distinct CDR3 sequences listed, about a quarter were seen once. Sequencing input: PBMCs. The source of these receptors is a human donor in good health (CMV status not recorded). Some clones in this sample may be carry-over from other donors' samples.

This clonotype was detected only a few times. The chain carries TRBV28 and TRBJ2-2, with unresolved D. Germline V gene data show CDR1 as MDHEN and CDR2 as SYDVKM. This CDR3 region has 13 residues. Trimming took off 6 bases at V and 2 bases at J, with 7 bases between the two ends. This CDR3 is CASRPINTGELFF. As DNA, the CDR3 is TGTGCCAGCAGACCTATAAACACCGGGGAGCTGTTTTTT.

This clonotype was seen more than once but under ten times. The rearrangement links TRBV15 to TRBJ1-4; D might be TRBD1 (5 bases). Germline V lookup: CDR1 LNHNV, CDR2 YYDKDF (reference sequence). V was clipped by 0 bases and J by 8 bases, with 13 bases between them. This CDR3 is built from 15 residues. For the CDR3, the DNA is TGTGCCACCAGCAGAGATTGGGGGGTTAGGGAAAAACTGTTTTTT. Protein sequence: CATSRDWGVREKLFF.

The V and J genes are TRBV2 and TRBJ1-1; TRBD1 aligns across 10 bases. The V segment lost 4 bases and the J segment 0 bases; nucleotides outside the gene matches: 5. The CDR3 spans 16 residues. Germline CDR1 and CDR2: SNHLY and FYNNEI. The CDR3 coding sequence is TGTGCCAGCAGTGGCCGGGACAGGGGCATGAACACTGAAGCTTTCTTT. Protein: CASSGRDRGMNTEAFF.

V is TRBV18 and J is TRBJ2-2, with D maybe TRBD2 (6 bases). CDR3 length equals 14 residues. Per germline, CDR1 KGHSH and CDR2 LQKENI. V gave up 8 bases and J gave up 7 bases, with 17 bases separating them. As DNA, the CDR3 is TGTGCCAGCGCCGCCGGGACTGGTTACGGGGAGCTGTTTTTT. This sequence encodes CASAAGTGYGELFF.

Only a few counts were recorded for this clonotype. This chain joins TRBV20-1 and TRBJ2-1; 8 bases fit TRBD2. J gave up 3 bases and V 3 bases, and 4 bases lay outside the gene matches. Germline V gene sequence: CDR1 DFQATT, CDR2 SNEGSKA (reference sequence). The CDR3 extends over 14 amino acids. CDR3: CSASQRESYNEQFF. Written as DNA, the CDR3 is TGCAGTGCTAGCCAGCGGGAGAGCTACAATGAGCAGTTCTTC.

This clonotype was observed a few times. The CDR3 region is CASRAAGTENQPQHF. In nucleotides, the CDR3 is TGTGCCAGCAGAGCAGCTGGGACGGAGAATCAGCCCCAGCATTTT. This chain uses TRBV28 with TRBJ1-5; the D gene is possibly TRBD1 (5 bases). V dropped 6 bases and J dropped 4 bases, with 16 bases sitting between them. This CDR3 is built from 15 residues. The germline CDR1 and CDR2 sequences are MDHEN and SYDVKM. The full variable domain, completed using reference TRBV28 and TRBJ1-5, is DVKVTQSSRYLVKRTGEKVFLECVQDMDHENMFWYRQDPGLGLRLIYFSYDVKMKEKGDIPEGYSVSREKKERFSLILESASTNQTSMYLCASRAAGTENQPQHFGDGTRLSIL.

The chain carries TRBV28 and TRBJ2-7, with D tentatively TRBD2 (6 bases). V was clipped by 6 bases and J by 1 base, with 16 bases between them. The CDR3 is made up of 15 amino acids. The germline V gene encodes CDR1 MDHEN and CDR2 SYDVKM. The CDR3 protein is CASSRGSGPSYEQYF. CDR3 nucleotides: TGTGCCAGCAGCCGCGGCAGCGGGCCTTCCTACGAGCAGTACTTC.

A few counts support this clonotype. The chain employs TRBV5-1 and TRBJ2-3, with 7 bases aligning to TRBD1. Germline trimming cut 4 bases from V and 0 bases from J; bases unmatched to any gene: 5. This CDR3 comprises 15 residues. Per the germline V gene, CDR1 is SGHRS and CDR2 is YFSETQ. As DNA, the CDR3 is TGCGCCAGCAGCGTGGGACAGACTAGCACAGATACGCAGTATTTT. Amino acids: CASSVGQTSTDTQYF. Supplemented by reference TRBV5-1 and TRBJ2-3, the full variable domain reads KAGVTQTPRYLIKTRGQQVTLSCSPISGHRSVSWYQQTPGQGLQFLFEYFSETQRNKGNFPGRFSGRQFSNSRSEMNVSTLELGDSALYLCASSVGQTSTDTQYFGPGTRLTVL.

This clonotype was counted only a few times. The chain employs TRBV12-3 or TRBV12-4 and TRBJ2-3, with D perhaps assigned TRBD1 or TRBD2 (5 bases each). CDR3 length equals 15 residues. V was clipped by 1 base and J by 1 base, with 9 bases between them. The CDR3 DNA reads TGTGCCAGCAGTTTAGGGCAGGGACGCACAGATACGCAGTATTTT. Protein: CASSLGQGRTDTQYF.

This clonotype was counted a few times. The chain combines TRBV7-9 with TRBJ1-1, with 7 bases fitting TRBD1. Trimming cost V 7 bases and J 4 bases; bases outside gene matches: 12. Germline loops: CDR1 SEHNR, CDR2 FQNEAQ (reference sequence). This CDR3 comprises 15 residues. The CDR3 spells CASTPPTGRGTEAFF. The CDR3 DNA reads as TGTGCCAGCACCCCTCCGACAGGGAGAGGCACTGAAGCTTTCTTT.

The CDR3 region has the DNA TGCAGCGTTGTTTGGCTTAGACTAGCGGGAGGTTCAGATACGCAGTATTTT. Translated: CSVVWLRLAGGSDTQYF. The rearrangement uses TRBV29-1 and TRBJ2-3, with 13 positions matching TRBD2. V shed 4 bases, J shed 4 bases, and the junction held 11 bases outside the gene matches. From germline, CDR1 is SQVTM and CDR2 ANQGSEA. There are 17 residues in the CDR3.

Turning to this clonotype: Since a much larger clone is just one base distant, this may be a read error. Because it lacks the conserved phenylalanine or tryptophan at the end, this CDR3 is likely a read error. The V call is TRBV28, the J call TRBJ2-7, with 10 bases lining up with TRBD2. Trimming removed 5 bases from V and 0 bases from J; junction bases left unmatched: 16. Germline CDR1 MDHEN, CDR2 SYDVKM. The CDR3 contains 19 residues. DNA for the CDR3: TGTGCCAGCAGTAAGCCCTACTTACTCACTAGCGGGAACTCCTACGAGCAGTACTAC. Translation gives CASSKPYLLTSGNSYEQYY.

This chain joins TRBV29-1 and TRBJ1-1; D is perhaps TRBD1 (5 bases). V shed 7 bases and J shed 1 base, with 16 bases lying between them. This CDR3 contains 14 residues. Germline V lookup: CDR1 SQVTM, CDR2 ANQGSEA. This chain's CDR3 is CSATPGRSNTEAFF. The CDR3 DNA reads TGCAGCGCAACACCGGGACGGTCGAACACTGAAGCTTTCTTT.

This clonotype appeared many times. The chain has TRBV28 and TRBJ2-1; 8 positions agree with TRBD1. V was pared by 4 bases and J by 4 bases, with 12 bases of the junction left unmatched. The CDR3 has 17 amino acids. CDR1 and CDR2 from the germline V gene are MDHEN and SYDVKM. CDR3: CASSSPRGQGRYNEQFF. The DNA of the CDR3 is TGTGCCAGCAGTTCCCCACGAGGACAGGGAAGGTACAATGAGCAGTTCTTC.

This clonotype was picked up a small number of times. This chain uses TRBV20-1 with TRBJ2-7; unclear D gene. V was pared by 0 bases and J by 7 bases, with 10 bases between. Germline lookup yields CDR1 DFQATT and CDR2 SNEGSKA (reference sequence). The CDR3 contains 12 residues. The CDR3 DNA reads TGCAGTGCTAGAGATCCCAATAGGGAGCAGTACTTC. The encoded protein is CSARDPNREQYF.

This clonotype was detected many times. The rearrangement uses TRBV7-3 and TRBJ2-3; 9 bases align to TRBD2. CDR3 length: 15 amino acids. The ends lost 4 bases at V and 1 base at J; junction bases unmatched: 3. CDR1 is SGHTA and CDR2 is FQGTGA in the germline V gene. CDR3: CASSSRTSGTDTQYF. As DNA, the CDR3 is TGTGCCAGCAGCTCCCGGACTAGCGGCACAGATACGCAGTATTTT.

This clonotype was picked up many times. The CDR3 nucleotides are TGTGCCAGCTCCAAGCGGTCATCCGGTAATTCACCCCTCCACTTT. As protein: CASSKRSSGNSPLHF. The chain is built from TRBV6-5 and TRBJ1-6, with D uncertain. Germline CDR1 MNHEY, CDR2 SVGAGI. This CDR3 comprises 15 residues. Deletions cut 8 bases from V and 6 bases from J, with 17 bases between.

DNA for the CDR3: TGTGCCAGCAGTGCGGCCGGGACAGGGAACACTGAAGCTTTCTTT. Its protein product is CASSAAGTGNTEAFF. This chain connects TRBV28 to TRBJ1-1; 8 bases are a match to TRBD1. Trimming at V came to 5 bases and at J to 1 base, leaving 6 bases not matched to a gene. CDR3 length: 15 amino acids. The V gene's germline CDR1 is MDHEN and CDR2 SYDVKM.

At least ten counts were recorded for this clonotype. The chain has TRBV11-2 and TRBJ2-7; possibly TRBD1 for D (5 bases). Germline V CDR1 and CDR2: SGHAT, FQNNGV. Trimming cost V 0 bases and J 5 bases, with 11 bases left between them. CDR3 size: 14 residues. CDR3 DNA sequence: TGTGCCAGCAGCTTAGACGTAGGGGTCCACGAGCAGTACTTC. Amino acids: CASSLDVGVHEQYF.

This clonotype was seen more than once but under ten times. The J gene is TRBJ1-5, the V gene TRBV28, with unresolved D. Germline CDR1 and CDR2: MDHEN and SYDVKM. V was shortened by 8 bases and J by 3 bases, with 14 bases between the two germline ends. This CDR3 has 14 residues. The chain's CDR3 is CASGLAQVNQPQHF. The CDR3 bases are TGTGCCAGCGGCTTGGCGCAGGTCAATCAGCCCCAGCATTTT.

In this sample, this clonotype turned up once. This sequence joins TRBV20-1 and TRBJ1-5; perhaps TRBD1 as D (6 bases). V lost 6 bases to trimming and J lost 5 bases, with 11 bases between them. The CDR3 contains 12 residues. Germline lookup yields CDR1 DFQATT and CDR2 SNEGSKA (reference sequence). As DNA, the CDR3 is TGCAGTGCCACAGGGACGGATCAGCCCCAGCATTTT. Translated, it gives CSATGTDQPQHF.

The chain employs TRBV20-1 and TRBJ1-2, with a possible D match to TRBD1 (6 bases). CDR1 is DFQATT and CDR2 is SNEGSKA in the germline V gene (reference sequence). Trimming took 3 bases from V and 4 from J, leaving 9 bases between them. The CDR3 is made up of 12 amino acids. For the CDR3, the DNA is TGCAGTGCTAGGCCACAGGGCTATGGCTACACCTTC. Translated: CSARPQGYGYTF.